A selection of T cell receptor beta chains follows, all from one sample in a study of shared clonotypes between healthy human individuals. Profiled with immunoSEQ multiplex PCR; TCRdb holds only in-frame clones, not every one. Of around 1.9 million clones listed, about 94% were seen once; the top ten hold more than 1.5%. Input material: naive CD8+ T cells from PBMCs. The receptors were gathered from a man between 18 and 29 years old in good health. Some clones in this sample may be carry-over from other donors' samples. Each CDR3 is given with its conserved first and last residue. A D gene is named only where the DNA matches it firmly. The size of a clone is reported for some rows only, either as once, few or many, or as a class for expanded clones.

-	-	TRBV4-1	TRBJ2-3	CASSQVQGWSTDTQYF	TGCGCCAGCAGCCAAGTCCAGGGGTGGAGCACAGATACGCAGTATTTT
-	-	TRBV11-1	TRBJ1-1	CASSHHHMNTEAFF	TGTGCCAGCAGCCACCACCACATGAACACTGAAGCTTTCTTT
-	-	TRBV5-1	TRBJ2-3	CASSGASYREGTDTQYF	TGCGCCAGCAGCGGGGCTAGCTACAGAGAAGGCACAGATACGCAGTATTTT
-	-	TRBV11-1	TRBJ2-7	CASSSRDTSYEQYF	TGTGCCAGCAGCTCCCGGGACACTTCCTACGAGCAGTACTTC
-	-	TRBV28	TRBJ1-1	CASSLIVSRNTEAFF	TGTGCCAGCAGTTTAATCGTCAGCAGGAACACTGAAGCTTTCTTT
-	TRBD1	TRBV27	TRBJ1-5	CASSLSGGELGQPQHF	TGTGCCAGCAGTTTATCAGGGGGCGAACTGGGTCAGCCCCAGCATTTT
-	TRBD1	TRBV28	TRBJ1-6	CASRRQGVNSPLHF	TGTGCCAGCAGGCGACAGGGGGTTAATTCACCCCTCCACTTT
-	-	TRBV2	TRBJ2-1	CASSEGRTFNEQFF	TGTGCCAGCAGTGAAGGCCGGACTTTCAATGAGCAGTTCTTC
-	-	TRBV27	TRBJ1-2	CASSLEGVAGGSPEGYTF	TGTGCCAGCAGTTTAGAGGGAGTGGCGGGGGGGTCTCCAGAAGGCTACACCTTC
once	-	TRBV30	TRBJ2-3	CAWSVIERVPDTQYF	TGTGCCTGGAGTGTAATCGAAAGGGTCCCAGATACGCAGTATTTT